This T cell receptor (beta chain) was captured by sequencing in a study of shared clonotypes between healthy human individuals. As for this clone: The target antigen is unknown.

Per the germline V gene, CDR1 is MGHRA and CDR2 is YSYEKL. The CDR3 contains 15 residues. The V end lost 3 bases, the J end lost 2 bases, and 13 bases lay between the germline ends. Deep-level assay runs were performed. Method: immunoSEQ multiplex PCR; TCRdb's copy keeps in-frame clones and lacks some. The data contain millions of clones, 93% of them seen just once; the ten biggest clones take up around 1.7%. Notes on the study in general: Memory subsets generally showed smaller estimated richness than naive subsets did. The diversity represented, both genetic and in exposure history, was limited by few donors. Large sequencing depth failed to make sorted-subset sequencing complete, rarefaction showed.

Selected positively for CCR7 and CD45RO-negative, naive CD8 cells excluded terminally differentiated effector memory CD45RA+ cells. The clonotype originates from a man between 18 and 29 years old in good health. Some clones in this sample may be carry-over from other donors' samples. The chain employs TRBV4-1 and TRBJ2-5; TRBD1 is a possible D gene (6 bases). The material sequenced was naive CD8+ T cells from PBMCs. Here the CDR3 DNA reads TGCGCCAGCAGCCAGAGCGTCAGGGGTCAAGAGACCCAGTACTTC. Its translation is CASSQSVRGQETQYF.